Listed here is a single T cell receptor beta chain. Its cognate antigen is unknown. This specimen comes from a study of CD8+ T cells in alopecia areata. Whole-study findings and limits: Persistence during tofacitinib was seen for many expanded lesional clones in scalp and blood. Sequencing of scalp tissue also captures the resident alphabeta T cells of normal skin. Mice gave a clearer picture of TCR sharing than patients did, possibly for HLA-related reasons. On tofacitinib, scalp clonality and expanded CD8+ clones among top 100 fell significantly.

Treatment specified: oral pan-JAK inhibitor, 5-10 mg twice daily. Once RNA had been extracted, it was reverse transcribed into cDNA to act as the sequencing template. The assay was immunoSEQ multiplex PCR, and TCRdb's table has in-frame clones only and misses some. The sample carries 80,000 or so clones, around 67% recorded once. The CDR3 runs to 15 residues. V was shortened by 4 bases and J by 7 bases, with 21 bases between the two germline ends. The V gene's germline CDR1 is SGHRS and CDR2 YFSETQ. The chain links TRBV5-1 to TRBJ2-7; D could derive from TRBD1 or TRBD2 (5 bases each). The TCR comes from a human donor with alopecia areata. The specimen was CD8+ T cells sorted from blood, collected at week 24, from a patient treated with tofacitinib. The CDR3 sequence: CASSPDLTGTGEQYF. CDR3 nucleotide sequence: TGCGCCAGCAGCCCTGACTTAACGGGGACGGGAGAGCAGTACTTC.